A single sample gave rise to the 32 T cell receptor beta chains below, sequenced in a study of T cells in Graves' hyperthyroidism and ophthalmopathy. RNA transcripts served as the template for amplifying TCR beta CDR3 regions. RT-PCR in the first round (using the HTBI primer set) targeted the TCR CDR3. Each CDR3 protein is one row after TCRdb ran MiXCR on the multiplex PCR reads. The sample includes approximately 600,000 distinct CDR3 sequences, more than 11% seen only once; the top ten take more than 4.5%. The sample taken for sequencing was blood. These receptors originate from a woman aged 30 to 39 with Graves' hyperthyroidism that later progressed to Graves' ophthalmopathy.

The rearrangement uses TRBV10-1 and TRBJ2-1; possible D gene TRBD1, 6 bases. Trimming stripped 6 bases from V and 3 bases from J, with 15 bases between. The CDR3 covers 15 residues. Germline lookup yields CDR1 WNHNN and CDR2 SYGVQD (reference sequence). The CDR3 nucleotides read TGCGCCAGCAGCGAGGGGGTAGTGGGCTACAATGAGCAGTTCTTC. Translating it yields CASSEGVVGYNEQFF.

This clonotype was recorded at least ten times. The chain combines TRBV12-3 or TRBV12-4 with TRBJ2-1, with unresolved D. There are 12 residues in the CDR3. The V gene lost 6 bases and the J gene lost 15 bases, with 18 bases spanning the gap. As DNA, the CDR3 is TGTGCCAGCAGATCCTCCCGACTTGGGCCGTTCTTC. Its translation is CASRSSRLGPFF.

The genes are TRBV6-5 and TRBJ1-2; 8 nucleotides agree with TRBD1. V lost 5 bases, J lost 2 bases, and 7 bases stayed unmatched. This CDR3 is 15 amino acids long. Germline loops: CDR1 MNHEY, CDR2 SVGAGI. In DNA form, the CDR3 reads TGTGCCAGCAGTCTGGGGACAGGAGAAAACTATGGCTACACCTTC. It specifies CASSLGTGENYGYTF.

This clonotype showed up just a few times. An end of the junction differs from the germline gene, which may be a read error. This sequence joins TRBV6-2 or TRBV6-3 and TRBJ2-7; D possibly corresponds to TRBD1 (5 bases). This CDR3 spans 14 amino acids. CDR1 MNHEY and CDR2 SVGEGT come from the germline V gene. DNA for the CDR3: TGTGCCAGCAGTTACTCCAGACAGCGCTACGAGCAGTACTTT. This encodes CASSYSRQRYEQYF.

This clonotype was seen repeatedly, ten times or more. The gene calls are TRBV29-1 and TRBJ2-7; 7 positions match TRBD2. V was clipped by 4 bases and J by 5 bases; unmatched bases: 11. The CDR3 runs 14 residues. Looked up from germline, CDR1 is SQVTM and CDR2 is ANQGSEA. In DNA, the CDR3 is TGCAGCGTTGGGTCGGGGGGAATCGTCAACGAGCAGTACTTC. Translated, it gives CSVGSGGIVNEQYF.

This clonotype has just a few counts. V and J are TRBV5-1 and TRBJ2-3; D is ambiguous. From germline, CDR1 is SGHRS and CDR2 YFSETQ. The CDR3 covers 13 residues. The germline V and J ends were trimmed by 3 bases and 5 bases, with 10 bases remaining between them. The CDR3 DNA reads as TGCGCCAGCAGCTATACACTGGGAGATACGCAGTATTTT. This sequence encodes CASSYTLGDTQYF.

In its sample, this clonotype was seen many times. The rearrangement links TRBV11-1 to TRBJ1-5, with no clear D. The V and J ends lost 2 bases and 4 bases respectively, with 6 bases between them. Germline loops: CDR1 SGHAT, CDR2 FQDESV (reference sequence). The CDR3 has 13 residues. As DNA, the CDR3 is TGTGCCAGCAGCTTAAACGGAAATCAGCCCCAGCATTTT. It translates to CASSLNGNQPQHF.

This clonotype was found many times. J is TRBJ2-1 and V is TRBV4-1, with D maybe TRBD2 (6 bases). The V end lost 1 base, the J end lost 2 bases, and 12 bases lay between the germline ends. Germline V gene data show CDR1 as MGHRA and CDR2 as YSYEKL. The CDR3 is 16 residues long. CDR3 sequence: CASSQASGAPYNEQFF. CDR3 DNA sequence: TGCGCCAGCAGCCAAGCCTCGGGAGCCCCCTACAATGAGCAGTTCTTC.

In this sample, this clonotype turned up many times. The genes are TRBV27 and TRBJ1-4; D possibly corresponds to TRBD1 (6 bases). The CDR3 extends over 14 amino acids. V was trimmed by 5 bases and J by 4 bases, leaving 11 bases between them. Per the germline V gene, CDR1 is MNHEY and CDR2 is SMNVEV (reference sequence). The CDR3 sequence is CASSRGEFNEKLFF. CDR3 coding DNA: TGTGCCAGCAGTAGGGGGGAGTTTAATGAAAAACTGTTTTTT.

The CDR3 region is CSAGGSRYNEQFF. CDR3 DNA sequence: TGCAGTGCTGGTGGGTCGAGGTACAATGAGCAGTTCTTC. This chain connects TRBV20-1 to TRBJ2-1; no definite D call. Trimming removed 5 bases from V and 4 bases from J, with 12 bases in between. The CDR3 is 13 amino acids. From germline, CDR1 is DFQATT and CDR2 SNEGSKA (reference sequence).

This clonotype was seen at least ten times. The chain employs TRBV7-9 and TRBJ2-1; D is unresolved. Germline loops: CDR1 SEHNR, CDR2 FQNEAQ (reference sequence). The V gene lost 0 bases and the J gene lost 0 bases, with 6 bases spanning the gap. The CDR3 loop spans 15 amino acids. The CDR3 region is CASSLAVGSYNEQFF. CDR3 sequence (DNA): TGTGCCAGCAGCTTAGCGGTAGGCTCCTACAATGAGCAGTTCTTC.

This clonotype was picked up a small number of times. The CDR3 DNA is TGTGCCACCAGTGATTCGAGCGTTAATGAAAAACTGTTTTTT. Amino acid sequence: CATSDSSVNEKLFF. The chain combines TRBV24-1 with TRBJ1-4; D uncertain. V was pared by 2 bases and J by 4 bases, with 7 bases between. The CDR3 is 14 amino acids. The germline gives CDR1 KGHDR, CDR2 SFDVKD.

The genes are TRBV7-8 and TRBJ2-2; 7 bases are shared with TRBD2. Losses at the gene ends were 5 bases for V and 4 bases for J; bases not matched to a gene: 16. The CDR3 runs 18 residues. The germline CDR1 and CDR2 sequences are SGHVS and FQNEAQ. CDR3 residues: CASSQNYLAETSTGELFF. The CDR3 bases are TGTGCCAGCAGCCAGAACTATCTAGCGGAAACCAGCACCGGGGAGCTGTTTTTT. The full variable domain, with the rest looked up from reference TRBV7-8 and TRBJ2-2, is GAGVSQSPRYKVAKRGQDVALRCDPISGHVSLFWYQQALGQGPEFLTYFQNEAQLDKSGLPSDRFFAERPEGSVSTLKIQRTQQEDSAVYLCASSQNYLAETSTGELFFGEGSRLTVL.

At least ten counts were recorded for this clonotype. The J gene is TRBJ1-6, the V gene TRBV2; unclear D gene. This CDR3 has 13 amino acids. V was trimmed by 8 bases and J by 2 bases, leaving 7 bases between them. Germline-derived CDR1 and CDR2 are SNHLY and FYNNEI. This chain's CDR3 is CASLGTYNSPLHF. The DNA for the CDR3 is TGTGCCAGCTTGGGGACCTATAATTCACCCCTCCACTTT. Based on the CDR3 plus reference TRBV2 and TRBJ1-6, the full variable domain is EPEVTQTPSHQVTQMGQEVILRCVPISNHLYFYWYRQILGQKVEFLVSFYNNEISEKSEIFDDQFSVERPDGSNFTLKIRSTKLEDSAMYFCASLGTYNSPLHFGNGTRLTVT.

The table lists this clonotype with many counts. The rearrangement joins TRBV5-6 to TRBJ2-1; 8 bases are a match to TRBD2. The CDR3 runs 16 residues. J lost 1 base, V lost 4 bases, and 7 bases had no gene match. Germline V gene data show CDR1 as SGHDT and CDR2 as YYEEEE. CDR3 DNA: TGTGCCAGCAGCCTTAGCTTAGCGGGGTCCTACAATGAGCAGTTCTTC. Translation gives CASSLSLAGSYNEQFF.

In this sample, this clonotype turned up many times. CDR3: CSARETSRASWGELFF. The CDR3 DNA reads TGCAGTGCTAGAGAAACCTCCCGGGCTAGCTGGGGGGAGCTGTTTTTT. The chain recombines TRBV20-1 with TRBJ2-2; tentative D call: TRBD2 (5 bases). The CDR3 sequence is 16 residues long. Trimming shortened V by 0 bases and J by 8 bases, and 19 bases separated the two germline ends. CDR1 is DFQATT, CDR2 SNEGSKA, per germline (reference sequence).

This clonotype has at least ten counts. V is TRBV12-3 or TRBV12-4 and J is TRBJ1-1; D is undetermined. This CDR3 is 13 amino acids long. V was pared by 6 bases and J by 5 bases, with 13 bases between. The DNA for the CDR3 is TGTGCCAGCAGAACAAACAGTGAAACTGAAGCTTTCTTT. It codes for CASRTNSETEAFF.

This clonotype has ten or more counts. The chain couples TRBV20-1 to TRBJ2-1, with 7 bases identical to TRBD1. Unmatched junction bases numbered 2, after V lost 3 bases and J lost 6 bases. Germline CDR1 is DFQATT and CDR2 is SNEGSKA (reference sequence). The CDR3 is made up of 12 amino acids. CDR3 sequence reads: CSASSGGNEQFF. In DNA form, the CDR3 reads TGCAGTGCTAGTTCAGGGGGCAATGAGCAGTTCTTC.

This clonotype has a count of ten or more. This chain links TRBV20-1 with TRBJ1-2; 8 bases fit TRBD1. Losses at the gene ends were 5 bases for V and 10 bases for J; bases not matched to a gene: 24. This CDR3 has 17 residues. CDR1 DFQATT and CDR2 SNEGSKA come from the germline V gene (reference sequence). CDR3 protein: CSAGSETGVSWSMTYTF. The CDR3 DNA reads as TGCAGTGCTGGCTCCGAGACAGGGGTTTCATGGTCTATGACCTACACCTTC.

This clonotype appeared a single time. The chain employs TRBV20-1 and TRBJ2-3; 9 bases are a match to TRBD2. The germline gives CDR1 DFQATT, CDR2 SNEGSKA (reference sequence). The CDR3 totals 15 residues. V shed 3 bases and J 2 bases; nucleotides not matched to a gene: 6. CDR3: CSASRAGGDTDTQYF. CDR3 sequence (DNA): TGCAGTGCTAGCCGGGCGGGGGGGGACACAGATACGCAGTATTTT.

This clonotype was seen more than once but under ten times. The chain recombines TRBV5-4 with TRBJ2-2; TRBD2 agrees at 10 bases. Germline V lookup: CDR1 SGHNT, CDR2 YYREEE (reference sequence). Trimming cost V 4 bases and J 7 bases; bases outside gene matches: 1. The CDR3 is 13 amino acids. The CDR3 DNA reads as TGTGCCAGCAGCCTAGCGGGAGACGGGGAGCTGTTTTTT. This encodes CASSLAGDGELFF.

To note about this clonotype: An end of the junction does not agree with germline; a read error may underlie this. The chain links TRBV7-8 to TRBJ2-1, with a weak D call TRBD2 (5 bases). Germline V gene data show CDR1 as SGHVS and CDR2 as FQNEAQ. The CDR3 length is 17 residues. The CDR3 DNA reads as TGCGCCAGCAGCCAAGATTTGAGCCGGGGCTCCTACAATGAGCAGTTCTTC. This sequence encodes CASSQDLSRGSYNEQFF.

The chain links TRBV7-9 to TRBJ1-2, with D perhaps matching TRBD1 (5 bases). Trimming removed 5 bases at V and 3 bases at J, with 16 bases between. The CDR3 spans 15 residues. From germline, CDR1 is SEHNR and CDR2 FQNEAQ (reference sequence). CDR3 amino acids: CASSAPNSGDYGYTF. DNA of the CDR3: TGTGCCAGCAGCGCACCAAACTCGGGGGACTATGGCTACACCTTC.

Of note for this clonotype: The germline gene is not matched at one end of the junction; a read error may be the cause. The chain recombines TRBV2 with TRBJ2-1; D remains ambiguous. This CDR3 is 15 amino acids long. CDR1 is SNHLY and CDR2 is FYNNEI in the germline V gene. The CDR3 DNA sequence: TGTGCCAGCAGTGAAGCGCTTGGGCCCGACAATGAGCGGTTCTTC. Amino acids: CASSEALGPDNERFF.

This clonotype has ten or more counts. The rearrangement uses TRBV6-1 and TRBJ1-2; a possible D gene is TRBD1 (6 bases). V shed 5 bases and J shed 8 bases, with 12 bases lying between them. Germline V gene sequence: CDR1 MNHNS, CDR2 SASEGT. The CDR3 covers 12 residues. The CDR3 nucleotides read TGTGCCAGCAGTCCCCAGGGGCAGGGCTACACCTTC. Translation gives CASSPQGQGYTF.

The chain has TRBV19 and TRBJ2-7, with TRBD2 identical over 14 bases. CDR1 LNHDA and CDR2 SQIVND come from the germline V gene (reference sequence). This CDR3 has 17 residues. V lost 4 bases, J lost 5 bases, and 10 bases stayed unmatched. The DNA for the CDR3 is TGTGCCAGTAGTACGGATCCTCCGGGACTAGCGGGAGACGAGCAGTACTTC. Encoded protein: CASSTDPPGLAGDEQYF.

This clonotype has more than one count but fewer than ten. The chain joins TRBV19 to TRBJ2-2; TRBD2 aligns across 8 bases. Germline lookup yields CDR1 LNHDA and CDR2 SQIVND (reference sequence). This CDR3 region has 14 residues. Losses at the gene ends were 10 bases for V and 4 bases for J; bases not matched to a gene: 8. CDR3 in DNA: TGTGCCACTCAGAAGCGGGAGCCCACCGGGGAGCTGTTTTTT. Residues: CATQKREPTGELFF.

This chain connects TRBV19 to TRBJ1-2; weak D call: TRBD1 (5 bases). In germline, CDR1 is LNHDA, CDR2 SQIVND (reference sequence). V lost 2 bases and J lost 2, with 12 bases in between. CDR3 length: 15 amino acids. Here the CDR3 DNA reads TGTGCCAGTAGTATAACCCAGGGTGGGAACTATGGCTACACCTTC. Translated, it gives CASSITQGGNYGYTF.

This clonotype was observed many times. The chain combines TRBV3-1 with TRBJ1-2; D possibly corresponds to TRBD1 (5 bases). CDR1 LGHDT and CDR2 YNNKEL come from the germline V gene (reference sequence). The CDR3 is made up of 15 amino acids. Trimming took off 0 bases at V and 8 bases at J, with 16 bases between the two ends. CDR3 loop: CASSQDESGARGYTF. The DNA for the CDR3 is TGTGCCAGCAGCCAAGATGAGTCCGGGGCTCGGGGCTACACCTTC.

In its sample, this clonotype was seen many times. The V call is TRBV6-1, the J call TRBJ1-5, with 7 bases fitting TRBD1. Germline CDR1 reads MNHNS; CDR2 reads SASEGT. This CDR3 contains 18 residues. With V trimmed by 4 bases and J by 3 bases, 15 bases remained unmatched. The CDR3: CASSGRTGTTPVNQPQHF. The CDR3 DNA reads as TGTGCCAGCAGTGGACGGACAGGTACTACCCCGGTCAATCAGCCCCAGCATTTT.

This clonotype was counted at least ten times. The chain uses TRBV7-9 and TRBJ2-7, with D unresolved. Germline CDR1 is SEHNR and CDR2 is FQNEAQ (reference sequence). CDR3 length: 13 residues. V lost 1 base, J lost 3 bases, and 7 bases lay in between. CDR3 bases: TGTGCCAGCAGCTTAGGGCTTCACTACGAGCAGTACTTC. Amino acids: CASSLGLHYEQYF.

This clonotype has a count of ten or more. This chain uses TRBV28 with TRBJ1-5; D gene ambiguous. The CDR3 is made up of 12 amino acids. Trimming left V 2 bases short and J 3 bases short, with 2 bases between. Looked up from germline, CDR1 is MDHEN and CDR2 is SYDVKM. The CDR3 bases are TGTGCCAGCAGTTTAATCAATCAGCCCCAGCATTTT. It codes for CASSLINQPQHF.